This TCR beta chain stems from a study of radiation and T cells in renal cell carcinoma. Regarding the study as a whole: Without pretreatment biopsies, baseline tumor clonotype presence was undetermined.

CDR3 length: 14 residues. Germline assignment: CDR1 SGHKS and CDR2 YYEKEE (reference sequence). V gave up 2 bases and J gave up 3 bases, with 11 bases separating them. Sequenced by immunoSEQ multiplex PCR; TCRdb stores in-frame clones only, minus some. The sample lists approximately 110,000 clones; around 80% were seen once. As for time point: baseline pretreatment blood. The treatment was: 15 Gy SBRT to primary tumor, nephrectomy 4 weeks later. This renal cell carcinoma was of the clear cell type. With regard to this clone: Its antigen remains unknown.

The receptor was isolated from a woman aged 60-70 years with renal cell carcinoma. Material: blood, obtained from a patient whose treatment included radiotherapy and nephrectomy. V and J are TRBV5-5 and TRBJ1-1; no clear D. CDR3 bases: TGTGCCAGCAGCTTAAGTTTGAGGGACACTGAAGCTTTCTTT. This gives the protein CASSLSLRDTEAFF. Based on the CDR3 plus reference TRBV5-5 and TRBJ1-1, the full variable domain is DAGVTQSPTHLIKTRGQQVTLRCSPISGHKSVSWYQQVLGQGPQFIFQYYEKEERGRGNFPDRFSARQFPNYSSELNVNALLLGDSALYLCASSLSLRDTEAFFGQGTRLTVV.